Following are 22 T cell receptor beta chains from one sample sequenced in a study of blood T cell repertoires in COVID-19. Profiling relied on immunoSEQ multiplex PCR, and the TCRdb table lists in-frame clones only, not all of them. Of 130,000 to 150,000 clones listed, roughly 90% are singletons. Sequences were obtained from PBMCs or T cells enriched from blood (not recorded which). The receptors derive from a woman aged 30 to 39 with acute COVID-19.

This clone was counted a single time. The genes are TRBV12-3 or TRBV12-4 and TRBJ1-1; D gene ambiguous. Trimming left V 6 bases short and J 5 bases short, with 13 bases between. The CDR3 is made up of 13 amino acids. CDR3 bases: TGTGCCAGCAGCTCGGGGTGGAGGACTGAAGCTTTCTTT. Its translation is CASSSGWRTEAFF.

The chain has TRBV11-3 and TRBJ2-1; possible D gene TRBD2, 5 bases. V dropped 6 bases and J dropped 7 bases, with 10 bases sitting between them. Germline V lookup: CDR1 SGHNT, CDR2 YENEEA. This CDR3 is 12 amino acids long. The CDR3 sequence is CASSTPGNEQFF. CDR3 DNA sequence: TGTGCCAGCAGTACACCGGGGAATGAGCAGTTCTTC.

The chain combines TRBV29-1 with TRBJ2-1; 9 positions agree with TRBD1. V was clipped by 1 base and J by 4 bases; unmatched bases: 8. The CDR3 has 16 amino acids. CDR1 SQVTM and CDR2 ANQGSEA come from the germline V gene. The CDR3 sequence: CSVEGSGTGRYNEQFF. The CDR3 DNA follows: TGCAGCGTTGAAGGATCCGGGACAGGGAGGTACAATGAGCAGTTCTTC.

The rearrangement uses TRBV18 and TRBJ2-3; maybe TRBD2 (6 bases). V shed 3 bases and J shed 0 bases, with 19 bases lying between them. The CDR3 is made up of 18 amino acids. The germline V gene has CDR1 KGHSH and CDR2 LQKENI. The CDR3 DNA sequence: TGTGCCAGCTCACCCGGACTTAGCGGCGACGCTAGCACAGATACGCAGTATTTT. As protein: CASSPGLSGDASTDTQYF.

DNA for the CDR3: TGCGCCAGCAGCTTGATGGCCCAGCAAGAGACCCAGTACTTC. It is translated as CASSLMAQQETQYF. J is TRBJ2-5 and V is TRBV5-1; D uncertain. V was pared by 1 base and J by 2 bases, with 9 bases between. The CDR3 has 14 amino acids. Germline V CDR1 and CDR2: SGHRS, YFSETQ.

This chain links TRBV2 with TRBJ1-4, with 9 bases that match TRBD1. The CDR3 consists of 16 residues. Germline V CDR1 and CDR2: SNHLY, FYNNEI. V lost 4 bases, J lost 5 bases, and 8 bases stayed unmatched. The CDR3 sequence is CASSVDRGIRNEKLFF. For the CDR3, the DNA is TGTGCCAGCAGTGTTGACAGGGGGATCCGAAATGAAAAACTGTTTTTT.

This chain joins TRBV28 and TRBJ1-4; TRBD1 agrees at 7 bases. The CDR3 sequence is 16 residues long. J was trimmed by 2 bases and V by 7 bases; bases with no gene match: 10. The germline CDR1 and CDR2 sequences are MDHEN and SYDVKM. The CDR3 nucleotides are TGTGCCAGCACTCCGACAGGGTTCGTGACTAATGAAAAACTGTTTTTT. Translated: CASTPTGFVTNEKLFF.

This chain links TRBV7-3 with TRBJ2-3; 9 nucleotides agree with TRBD2. CDR3 length: 16 residues. With 2 bases clipped from V and 1 base from J, the junction kept 4 bases outside the gene matches. CDR1 is SGHTA, CDR2 FQGTGA, per germline. The CDR3 DNA reads as TGTGCCAGCAGCTTATCCGCTAGCGGGGGCACAGATACGCAGTATTTT. Translation: CASSLSASGGTDTQYF.

This chain links TRBV9 with TRBJ2-1; 7 bases are shared with TRBD1. V was pared by 3 bases and J by 9 bases, with 18 bases of the junction left unmatched. Germline loops: CDR1 SGDLS, CDR2 YYNGEE. This CDR3 region has 17 residues. CDR3 sequence: CASSAHYPGQPGGEQFF. The CDR3, as DNA: TGTGCCAGCAGCGCCCACTACCCGGGACAGCCCGGCGGTGAGCAGTTCTTC.

This chain links TRBV19 with TRBJ2-5; possible D gene TRBD1, 6 bases. Trimming cost V 3 bases and J 5 bases, with 10 bases left between them. The germline V gene encodes CDR1 LNHDA and CDR2 SQIVND (reference sequence). The CDR3 spans 13 residues. CDR3 sequence: CASSIHRGETQYF. For the CDR3, the DNA is TGTGCCAGTAGTATCCATAGGGGGGAGACCCAGTACTTC.

The J gene is TRBJ2-5, the V gene TRBV24-1; a weak D match, TRBD2 (5 bases). Germline-derived CDR1 and CDR2 are KGHDR and SFDVKD. This CDR3 is 15 amino acids long. Trimming took off 0 bases at V and 3 bases at J, with 10 bases between the two ends. In nucleotides, the CDR3 is TGTGCCACCAGTGATTTGGGACGGGAAGAAGAGACCCAGTACTTC. Its translation is CATSDLGREEETQYF.

This clone was seen just once. V gene TRBV6-5 combines with J gene TRBJ1-2, with 7 bases that match TRBD1. Germline values: CDR1 MNHEY, CDR2 SVGAGI. V gave up 2 bases and J gave up 7 bases; unmatched junction bases: 7. The CDR3 totals 14 residues. CDR3 nucleotide sequence: TGTGCCAGCAGTTACCGGACAGGAAGGTTTGGCTACACCTTC. The encoded protein is CASSYRTGRFGYTF.

The chain combines TRBV28 with TRBJ1-2; no definite D call. Germline values: CDR1 MDHEN, CDR2 SYDVKM. The CDR3 sequence is 11 residues long. V was cut by 4 bases and J by 5 bases, with 5 bases left in between. This CDR3 reads CASSSFYGYTF. CDR3 nucleotides: TGTGCCAGCAGTTCCTTTTATGGCTACACCTTC.

V gene TRBV7-9 combines with J gene TRBJ1-6, with D maybe TRBD1 (5 bases). V gave up 4 bases and J gave up 11 bases, with 15 bases separating them. CDR3 length equals 14 residues. In germline, CDR1 is SEHNR, CDR2 FQNEAQ (reference sequence). The CDR3 is CASSSGRVRAPLHF. The CDR3 nucleotides read TGTGCCAGCAGCTCGGGCCGCGTCAGGGCACCCCTCCACTTT.

The chain combines TRBV9 with TRBJ2-7; D may be TRBD1 (6 bases). CDR3 length: 16 residues. Per germline, CDR1 SGDLS and CDR2 YYNGEE. The V end lost 3 bases, the J end lost 3 bases, and 19 bases lay between the germline ends. CDR3 coding DNA: TGTGCCAGCAGCGAGGCCCCAGATGAGGGGGTCTACGAGCAGTACTTC. It is translated as CASSEAPDEGVYEQYF.

The CDR3 sequence: CAWSLGVGEQFF. DNA for the CDR3: TGTGCCTGGAGCCTAGGGGTCGGGGAGCAGTTCTTC. J is TRBJ2-1 and V is TRBV30, with D possibly being TRBD1 (5 bases). Germline lookup yields CDR1 GTSNPN and CDR2 SVGIG (reference sequence). V lost 3 bases to trimming and J lost 10 bases, with 13 bases between them. The CDR3 runs 12 residues.

The chain links TRBV7-2 to TRBJ2-1; 7 bases are a match to TRBD2. The CDR3 spans 14 residues. J was trimmed by 8 bases and V by 8 bases; bases with no gene match: 12. The germline V gene encodes CDR1 SGHTA and CDR2 FQGNSA. The CDR3 reads CASQFSRSGDEQFF. CDR3 nucleotides: TGTGCCAGCCAATTTTCTCGGAGCGGGGATGAGCAGTTCTTC.

The chain recombines TRBV28 with TRBJ2-7; 10 bases map to TRBD2. V was pared by 2 bases and J by 0 bases, with 10 bases of the junction left unmatched. CDR1 is MDHEN and CDR2 is SYDVKM in the germline V gene. This CDR3 spans 18 amino acids. CDR3 amino acids: CASSLILAGALSSYEQYF. As DNA, the CDR3 is TGTGCCAGCAGTTTAATCCTAGCGGGAGCCCTAAGCTCCTACGAGCAGTACTTC.

The chain links TRBV10-3 to TRBJ2-7, with 10 bases fitting TRBD2. Germline values: CDR1 ENHRY, CDR2 SYGVKD. Trimming cost V 4 bases and J 2 bases; bases outside gene matches: 8. CDR3 length: 16 residues. CDR3 in amino acids: CAISGQGLAAAYEQYF. DNA for the CDR3: TGTGCCATCAGTGGCCAAGGACTAGCGGCCGCCTACGAGCAGTACTTC.

The V gene is TRBV19, the J gene TRBJ1-5; D call uncertain. This CDR3 comprises 13 residues. Germline V gene lookup returns CDR1 LNHDA and CDR2 SQIVND (reference sequence). V shed 3 bases and J shed 9 bases, with 12 bases lying between them. For the CDR3, the DNA is TGTGCCAGTAGTATTGAGTCCTACTCGCCCCAGCATTTT. Its translation: CASSIESYSPQHF.

The J gene is TRBJ2-7, the V gene TRBV6-5; 7 nucleotides match TRBD1. The trim removed 5 bases at V and 0 bases at J, leaving 4 bases unmatched. The V gene's germline CDR1 is MNHEY and CDR2 SVGAGI. The CDR3 has 14 residues. CDR3 sequence reads: CASSTDRFSYEQYF. The CDR3 DNA follows: TGTGCCAGCAGTACGGACAGGTTCTCCTACGAGCAGTACTTC.

The chain recombines TRBV9 with TRBJ1-2; no clear D. Germline loops: CDR1 SGDLS, CDR2 YYNGEE. With 5 bases removed from V and 8 bases from J, the gap between germline ends came to 22 bases. CDR3 length: 15 residues. The chain's CDR3 is CASSDGKFGVGGYTF. The DNA for the CDR3 is TGTGCCAGCAGTGACGGGAAATTCGGCGTGGGCGGCTACACCTTC. The full variable domain, with the rest looked up from reference TRBV9 and TRBJ1-2, is DSGVTQTPKHLITATGQRVTLRCSPRSGDLSVYWYQQSLDQGLQFLIQYYNGEERAKGNILERFSAQQFPDLHSELNLSSLELGDSALYFCASSDGKFGVGGYTFGSGTRLTVV.